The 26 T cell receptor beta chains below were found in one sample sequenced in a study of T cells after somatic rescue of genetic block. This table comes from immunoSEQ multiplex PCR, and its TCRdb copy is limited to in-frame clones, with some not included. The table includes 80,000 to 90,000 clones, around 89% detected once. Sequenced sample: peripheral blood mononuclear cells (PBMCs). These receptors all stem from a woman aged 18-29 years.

The CDR3 DNA reads as TGTGCCAGCAGCTTCGGCGGGAGGGAGAACAATGAGCAGTTCTTC. Translating gives CASSFGGRENNEQFF. The J gene is TRBJ2-1, the V gene TRBV11-2; 9 nucleotides line up with TRBD2. The CDR3 has 15 amino acids. V lost 3 bases to trimming and J lost 5 bases; unmatched junction nucleotides: 5. Germline V lookup: CDR1 SGHAT, CDR2 FQNNGV.

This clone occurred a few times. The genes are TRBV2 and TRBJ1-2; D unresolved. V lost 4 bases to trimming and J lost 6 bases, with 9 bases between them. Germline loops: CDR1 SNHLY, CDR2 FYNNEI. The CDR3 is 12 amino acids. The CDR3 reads CASSGRGNGYTF. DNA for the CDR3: TGTGCCAGCAGTGGCCGCGGAAATGGCTACACCTTC.

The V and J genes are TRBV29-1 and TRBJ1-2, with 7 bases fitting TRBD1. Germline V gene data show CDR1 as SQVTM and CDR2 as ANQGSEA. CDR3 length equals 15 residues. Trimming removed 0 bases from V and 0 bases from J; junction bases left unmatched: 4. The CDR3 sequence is CSVEDWDSTNYGYTF. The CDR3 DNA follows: TGCAGCGTTGAAGATTGGGACAGCACTAACTATGGCTACACCTTC. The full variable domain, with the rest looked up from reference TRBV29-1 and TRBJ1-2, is SAVISQKPSRDICQRGTSLTIQCQVDSQVTMMFWYRQQPGQSLTLIATANQGSEATYESGFVIDKFPISRPNLTFSTLTVSNMSPEDSSIYLCSVEDWDSTNYGYTFGSGTRLTVV.

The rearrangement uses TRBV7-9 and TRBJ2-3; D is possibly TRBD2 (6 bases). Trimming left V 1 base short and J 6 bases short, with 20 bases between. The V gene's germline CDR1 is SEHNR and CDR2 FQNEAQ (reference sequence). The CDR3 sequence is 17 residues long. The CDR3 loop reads CASSLVGWSGDRDTQYF. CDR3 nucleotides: TGTGCCAGCAGCTTAGTTGGGTGGTCGGGGGACCGGGATACGCAGTATTTT.

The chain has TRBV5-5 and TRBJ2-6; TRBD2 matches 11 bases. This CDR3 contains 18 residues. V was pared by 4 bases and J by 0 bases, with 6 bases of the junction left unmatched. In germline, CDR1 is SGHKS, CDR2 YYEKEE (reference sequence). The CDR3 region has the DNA TGTGCCAGCAGCCCCGGACTAGCGGGCTTCTCTGGGGCCAACGTCCTGACTTTC. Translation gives CASSPGLAGFSGANVLTF.

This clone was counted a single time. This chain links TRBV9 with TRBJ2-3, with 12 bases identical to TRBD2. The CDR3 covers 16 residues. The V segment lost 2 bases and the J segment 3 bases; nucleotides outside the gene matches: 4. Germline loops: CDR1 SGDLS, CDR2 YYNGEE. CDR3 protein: CASSVLTSGRTDTQYF. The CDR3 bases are TGTGCCAGCAGCGTTTTGACTAGCGGGAGAACAGATACGCAGTATTTT. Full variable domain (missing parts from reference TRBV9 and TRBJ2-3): DSGVTQTPKHLITATGQRVTLRCSPRSGDLSVYWYQQSLDQGLQFLIQYYNGEERAKGNILERFSAQQFPDLHSELNLSSLELGDSALYFCASSVLTSGRTDTQYFGPGTRLTVL.

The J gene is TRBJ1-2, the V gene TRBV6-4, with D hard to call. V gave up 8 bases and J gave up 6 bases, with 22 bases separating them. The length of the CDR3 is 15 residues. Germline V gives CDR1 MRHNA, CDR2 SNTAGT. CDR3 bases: TGTGCCAGCTCGGCGACCGCGGAACCCTCGGATGGCTACACCTTC. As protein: CASSATAEPSDGYTF.

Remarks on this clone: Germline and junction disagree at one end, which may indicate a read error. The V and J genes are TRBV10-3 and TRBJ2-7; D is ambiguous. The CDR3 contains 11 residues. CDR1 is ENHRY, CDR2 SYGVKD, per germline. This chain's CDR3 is CATRTVYEQYF. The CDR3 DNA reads TGTGCCACTCGTACGGTCTACGAGCAGTATTTC.

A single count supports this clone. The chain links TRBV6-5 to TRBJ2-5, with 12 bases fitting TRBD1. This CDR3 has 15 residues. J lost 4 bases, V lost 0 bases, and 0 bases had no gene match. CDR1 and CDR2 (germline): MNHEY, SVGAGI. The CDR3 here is CASSYSGQGAETQYF. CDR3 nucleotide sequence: TGTGCCAGCAGTTACTCGGGACAGGGGGCAGAGACCCAGTACTTC.

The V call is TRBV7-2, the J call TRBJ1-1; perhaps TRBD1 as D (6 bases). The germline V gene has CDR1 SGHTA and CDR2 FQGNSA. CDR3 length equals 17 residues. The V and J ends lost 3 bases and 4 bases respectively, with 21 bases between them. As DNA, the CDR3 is TGTGCCAGCAGCTTTTTGTTGGGGGGCAGGGAGGGCACTGAAGCTTTCTTT. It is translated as CASSFLLGGREGTEAFF.

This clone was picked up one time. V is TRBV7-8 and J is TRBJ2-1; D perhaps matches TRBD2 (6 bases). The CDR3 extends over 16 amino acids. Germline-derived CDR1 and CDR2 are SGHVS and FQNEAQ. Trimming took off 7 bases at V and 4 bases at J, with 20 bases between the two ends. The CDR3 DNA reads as TGTGCCAGCAACAAATTAGGGGAGGACACTTACAATGAGCAGTTCTTC. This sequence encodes CASNKLGEDTYNEQFF.

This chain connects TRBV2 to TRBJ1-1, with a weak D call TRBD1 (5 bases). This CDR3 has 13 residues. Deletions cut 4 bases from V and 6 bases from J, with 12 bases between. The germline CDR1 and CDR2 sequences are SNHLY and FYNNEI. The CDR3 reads CASSGRGVAEAFF. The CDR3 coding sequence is TGTGCCAGCAGTGGTAGGGGTGTCGCTGAAGCTTTCTTT. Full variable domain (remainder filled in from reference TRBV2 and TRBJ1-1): EPEVTQTPSHQVTQMGQEVILRCVPISNHLYFYWYRQILGQKVEFLVSFYNNEISEKSEIFDDQFSVERPDGSNFTLKIRSTKLEDSAMYFCASSGRGVAEAFFGQGTRLTVV.

The CDR3 sequence: CASTGDGEPQHF. CDR3 in DNA: TGTGCCAGCACCGGGGATGGTGAGCCCCAGCATTTT. J is TRBJ1-5 and V is TRBV2; D gene uncertain. Germline V gives CDR1 SNHLY, CDR2 FYNNEI. The germline V and J ends were trimmed by 7 bases and 8 bases, with 12 bases remaining between them. The CDR3 totals 12 residues. Full variable domain (missing parts from reference TRBV2 and TRBJ1-5): EPEVTQTPSHQVTQMGQEVILRCVPISNHLYFYWYRQILGQKVEFLVSFYNNEISEKSEIFDDQFSVERPDGSNFTLKIRSTKLEDSAMYFCASTGDGEPQHFGDGTRLSIL.

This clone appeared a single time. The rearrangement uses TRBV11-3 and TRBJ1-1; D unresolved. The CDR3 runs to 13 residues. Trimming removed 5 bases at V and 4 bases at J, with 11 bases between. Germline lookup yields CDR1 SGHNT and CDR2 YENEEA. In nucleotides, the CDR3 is TGTGCCAGCAGCCGCCCGGTGGGCACTGAAGCTTTCTTT. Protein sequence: CASSRPVGTEAFF.

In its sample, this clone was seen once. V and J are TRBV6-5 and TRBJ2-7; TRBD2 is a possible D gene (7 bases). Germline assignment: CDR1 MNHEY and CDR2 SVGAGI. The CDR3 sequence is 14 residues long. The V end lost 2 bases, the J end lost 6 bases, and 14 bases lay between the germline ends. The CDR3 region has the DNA TGTGCCAGCAGTTACCTAGGGGGGGAGTCCGAGCAGTACTTC. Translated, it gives CASSYLGGESEQYF.

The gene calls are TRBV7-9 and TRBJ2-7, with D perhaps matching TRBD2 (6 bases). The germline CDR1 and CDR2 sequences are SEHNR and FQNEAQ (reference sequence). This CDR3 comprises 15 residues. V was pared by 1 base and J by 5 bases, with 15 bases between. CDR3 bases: TGTGCCAGCAGCTTAGGGAGGGGTTTATCAGACGAGCAGTACTTC. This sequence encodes CASSLGRGLSDEQYF.

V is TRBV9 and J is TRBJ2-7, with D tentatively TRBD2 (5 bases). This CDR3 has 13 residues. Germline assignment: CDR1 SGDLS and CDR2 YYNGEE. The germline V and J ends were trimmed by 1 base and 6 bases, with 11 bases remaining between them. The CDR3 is CASSVFVAGEQYF. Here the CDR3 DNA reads TGTGCCAGCAGCGTATTCGTCGCGGGCGAGCAGTACTTC.

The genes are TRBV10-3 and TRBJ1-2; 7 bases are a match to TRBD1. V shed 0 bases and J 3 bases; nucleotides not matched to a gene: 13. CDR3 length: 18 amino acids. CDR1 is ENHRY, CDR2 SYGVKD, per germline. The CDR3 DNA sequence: TGTGCCATCAGTGAGTCGTCGAGGGGGCAGCGGTGGGACTATGGCTACACCTTC. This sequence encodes CAISESSRGQRWDYGYTF.

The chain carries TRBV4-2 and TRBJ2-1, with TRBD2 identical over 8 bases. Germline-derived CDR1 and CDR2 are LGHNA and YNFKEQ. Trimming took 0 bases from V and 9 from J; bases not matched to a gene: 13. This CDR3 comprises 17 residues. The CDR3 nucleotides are TGTGCCAGCAGCCAAGATGTGGCGGGAGGTGGTGGGAGTGAGCAGTTCTTC. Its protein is CASSQDVAGGGGSEQFF.

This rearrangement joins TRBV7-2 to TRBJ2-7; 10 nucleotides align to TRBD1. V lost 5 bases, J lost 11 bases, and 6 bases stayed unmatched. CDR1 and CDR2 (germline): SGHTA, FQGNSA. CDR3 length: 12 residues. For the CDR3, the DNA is TGTGCCAGCAGCGCAACCGGGACAGGGGAGTACTTC. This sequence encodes CASSATGTGEYF.

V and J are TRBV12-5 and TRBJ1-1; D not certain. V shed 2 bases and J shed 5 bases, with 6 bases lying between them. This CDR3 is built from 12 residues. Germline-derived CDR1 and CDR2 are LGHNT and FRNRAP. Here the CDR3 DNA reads TGTGCTAGTGGTTTGCAATCAACTGAAGCTTTCTTT. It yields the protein CASGLQSTEAFF.

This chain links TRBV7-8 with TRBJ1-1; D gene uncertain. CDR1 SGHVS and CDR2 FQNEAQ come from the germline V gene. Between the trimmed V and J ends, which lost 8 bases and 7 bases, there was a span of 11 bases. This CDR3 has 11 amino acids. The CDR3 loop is CASLIGVEAFF. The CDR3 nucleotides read TGTGCCAGCCTGATCGGGGTTGAAGCTTTCTTT.

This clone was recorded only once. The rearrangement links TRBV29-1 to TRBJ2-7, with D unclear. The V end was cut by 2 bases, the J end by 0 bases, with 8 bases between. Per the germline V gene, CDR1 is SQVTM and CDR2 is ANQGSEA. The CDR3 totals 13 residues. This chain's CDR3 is CSVERVDSYEQYF. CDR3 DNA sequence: TGCAGCGTTGAAAGGGTCGACTCCTACGAGCAGTACTTC.

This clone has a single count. The CDR3 DNA sequence: TGTGCCAGCAGCTCCCGTACTAACTACGAGCAGTACTTC. Amino acids: CASSSRTNYEQYF. The chain combines TRBV11-2 with TRBJ2-7, with D unresolved. CDR1 is SGHAT, CDR2 FQNNGV, per germline. Trimming took 4 bases from V and 3 from J, leaving 10 bases between them. The CDR3 spans 13 residues.

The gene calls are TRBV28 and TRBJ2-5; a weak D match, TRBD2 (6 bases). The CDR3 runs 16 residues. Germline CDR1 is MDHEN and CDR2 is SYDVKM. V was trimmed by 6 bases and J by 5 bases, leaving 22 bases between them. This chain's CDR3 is CASSRPGLPPRETQYF. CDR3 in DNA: TGTGCCAGCAGCCGGCCGGGACTCCCCCCGAGGGAGACCCAGTACTTC.

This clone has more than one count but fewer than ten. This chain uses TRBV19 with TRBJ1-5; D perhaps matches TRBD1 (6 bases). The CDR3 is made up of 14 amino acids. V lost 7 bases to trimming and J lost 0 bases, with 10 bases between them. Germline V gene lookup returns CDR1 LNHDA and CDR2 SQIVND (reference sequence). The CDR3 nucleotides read TGTGCCAGTACCTTACAGGGTAGCAATCAGCCCCAGCATTTT. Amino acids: CASTLQGSNQPQHF.